This record concerns one TCR beta chain sequence. As yet, its antigen is unknown. Measured with immunoSEQ multiplex PCR; TCRdb has only the in-frame clones, and not every one. The sample records 250,000 to 400,000 clones, roughly 86% being singletons. This entry belongs to a study of cytomegalovirus exposure and HLA in healthy donors. Study-level findings and limits: Subsequent analysis found a tendency for first-cohort TCR clusters to co-occur within the roughly 130 validation repertoires.

Germline CDR1 GTSNPN, CDR2 SVGIG (reference sequence). The CDR3 runs to 14 residues. Trimming pared 1 base from V and 8 bases from J, leaving 17 bases between. The chain has TRBV30 and TRBJ2-5; weak D call: TRBD2 (5 bases). This TCR derives from a young man in good health and CMV-seronegative. The sequenced sample consisted of PBMCs. CDR3 sequence (DNA): TGTGCCTGGAGTGGTCAAGAGGGCGACATTACCCAGTACTTC. This sequence encodes CAWSGQEGDITQYF.